A single T cell receptor (beta chain) is shown here with its context. This table comes from immunoSEQ multiplex PCR, and its TCRdb copy is limited to in-frame clones, with some not included. The table shows fewer than 1.6 million clones, with approximately 98.5% occurring only once. The germline gives CDR1 ENHRY, CDR2 SYGVKD. V lost 3 bases and J lost 5, with 17 bases in between. The CDR3 runs 16 residues. These data come from a study of shared clonotypes between healthy human individuals. This chain connects TRBV10-3 to TRBJ1-5, with D perhaps TRBD1 (6 bases). Sequencing was carried out using naive CD4+ T cells sorted from blood. The subset is: CD45RA+ positively selected. This TCR derives from a man under 40 in good health. The CDR3 loop reads CAISEQGALTDQPQHF. The CDR3 DNA reads TGTGCCATCAGTGAACAGGGCGCCTTGACGGATCAGCCCCAGCATTTT.